The entry below gives a single T cell receptor (beta chain) sequence along with its context. This specimen comes from a study of blood T cell repertoires in COVID-19. Study-level background: Both acute and convalescent COVID-19 samples were obtained from the United States, Italy and Spain. Sources were T cells, B-cell-depleted T cells, or PBMCs; the material itself was cDNA or gDNA.

This table comes from immunoSEQ multiplex PCR, and its TCRdb copy is limited to in-frame clones, with some not included. The table lists 240,000 or so clones, approximately 83% of them singletons. Germline CDR1 is KGHSH and CDR2 is LQKENI. The CDR3 contains 16 residues. The V end lost 3 bases, the J end lost 4 bases, and 15 bases lay between the germline ends. The gene calls are TRBV18 and TRBJ2-2; D is unresolved. The sample consisted of peripheral blood. The sequence derives from a woman aged 30 to 39 who had recovered from COVID-19. CDR3 nucleotide sequence: TGTGCCAGCTCACCCCTTACCTTGGCCCTCACCGGGGAGCTGTTTTTT. Protein sequence: CASSPLTLALTGELFF.